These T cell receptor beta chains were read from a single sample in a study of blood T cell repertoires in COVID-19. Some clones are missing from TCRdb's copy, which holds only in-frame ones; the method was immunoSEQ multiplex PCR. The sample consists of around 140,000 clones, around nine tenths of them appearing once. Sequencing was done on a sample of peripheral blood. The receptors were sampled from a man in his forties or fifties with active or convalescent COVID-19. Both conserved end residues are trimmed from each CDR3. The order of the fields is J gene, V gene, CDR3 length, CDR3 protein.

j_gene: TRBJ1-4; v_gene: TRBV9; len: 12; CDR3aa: ASSPGGSSEKLF
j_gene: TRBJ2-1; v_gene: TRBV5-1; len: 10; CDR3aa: ASSLGDNEQF
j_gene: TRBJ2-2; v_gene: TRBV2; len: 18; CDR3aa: ASSEARGLAGGPGTGELF
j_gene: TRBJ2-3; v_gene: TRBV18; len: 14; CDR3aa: ASSPRSGVLPDTQY
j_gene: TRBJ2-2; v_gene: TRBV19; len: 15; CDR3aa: ASGPHLAGGRTGELF
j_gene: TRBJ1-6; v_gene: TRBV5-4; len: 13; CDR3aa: ASSLGGQNNSPLH
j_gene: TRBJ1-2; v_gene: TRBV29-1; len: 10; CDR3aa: SVADSRYGYT
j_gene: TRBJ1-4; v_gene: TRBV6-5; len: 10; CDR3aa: ASNGGGEKLF
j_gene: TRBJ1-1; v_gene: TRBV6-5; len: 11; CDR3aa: ASSLSPNTEAF
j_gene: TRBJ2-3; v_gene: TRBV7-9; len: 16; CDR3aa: ASSPRVRREGLLNTQY
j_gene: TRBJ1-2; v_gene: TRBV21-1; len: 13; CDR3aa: ASSKGRGGPYGYT
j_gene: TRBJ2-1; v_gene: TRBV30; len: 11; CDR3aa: AYTGSSYNEQF
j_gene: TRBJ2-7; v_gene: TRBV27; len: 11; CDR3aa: ASSLRGTYEQY
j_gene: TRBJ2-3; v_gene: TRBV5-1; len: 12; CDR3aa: ASSSRQGSDTQY
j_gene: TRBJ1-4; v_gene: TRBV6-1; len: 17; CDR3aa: ASSEKGWFGGATNEKLF
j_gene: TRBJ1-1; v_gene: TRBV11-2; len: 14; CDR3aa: ASSLGGSWVNTEAF
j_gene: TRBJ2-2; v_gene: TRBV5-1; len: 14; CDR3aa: ASSLDGGSNTGELF
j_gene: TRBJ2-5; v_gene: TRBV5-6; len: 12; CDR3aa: ASSLVPIQETQY
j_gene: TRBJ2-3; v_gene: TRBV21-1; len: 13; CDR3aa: ASPSSGASTDTQY
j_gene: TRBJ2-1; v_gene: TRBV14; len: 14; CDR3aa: ASSQERDFGGNEQF
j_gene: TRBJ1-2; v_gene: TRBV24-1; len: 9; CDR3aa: ATSDGQKTH